The clone carrying this TCR beta chain has only a few counts. The method was immunoSEQ multiplex PCR; TCRdb's version includes in-frame clones alone and lacks a portion of them. The data contain about 49,000 clones, around nine tenths of them singletons. Per the germline V gene, CDR1 is SGHVS and CDR2 is FQNEAQ. Deletions cut 5 bases from V and 0 bases from J, with 11 bases between. The CDR3 totals 15 residues. These data come from a study of control samples from healthy donors and cancer patients. The chain couples TRBV7-8 to TRBJ1-5; no clear D. This sequence was found in a man aged 25 to 40 with colorectal cancer. Material: PBMCs. The CDR3 nucleotides read TGTGCCAGCAGCCCGTCTTTTTATAGCAATCAGCCCCAGCATTTT. It translates to CASSPSFYSNQPQHF.